These T cell receptor beta chains were read from a single sample in a study of graft-versus-host responses after intestinal transplantation. TCRdb's copy holds only in-frame clones and misses some; the assay was immunoSEQ multiplex PCR. The table lists roughly 11,000 clones, around 83% of them singletons. The input for sequencing was PBMCs, taken about 490 days after intestinal transplant. Receptors originate from a human patient who received an intestinal transplant, so some T cells may come from the graft donor. CDR3s include the opening cysteine and the closing phenylalanine or tryptophan. Each record gives: V gene, clone size, J gene, D gene, CDR3 DNA, CDR3 protein. The D gene is left open where the match is weak. Some rows mark clone size as missing; the rest say once, few, many or name a class of expanded clone.

>TRBV6-5|few|TRBJ2-1|TRBD2
TGTGCCAGCAGCCCACTAGCGGGAGGGCCCGATGAGCAGTTCTTC
CASSPLAGGPDEQFF
>TRBV5-1|NA|TRBJ2-7|TRBD2
TGCGCCAGCAGCTTAAGGACTAGCGGGAGTAAAGACGAGCAGTACTTC
CASSLRTSGSKDEQYF
>TRBV5-5|NA|TRBJ2-2|TRBD2
TGTGCCAGCAGCTCGGCCCCTTCTACGACTAGCAGGAGAAGAGCCGGGGAGCTGTTTTTT
CASSSAPSTTSRRRAGELFF
>TRBV13|NA|TRBJ2-2|NA
TGTGCCAGCAGCACCGGGACGAACACCGGGGAGCTGTTTTTT
CASSTGTNTGELFF
>TRBV7-6|NA|TRBJ2-1|NA
TGTGCCAGCAGCTTAGGAACTACTTATTTATACAATGAGCAGTTCTTC
CASSLGTTYLYNEQFF
>TRBV29-1|NA|TRBJ1-5|NA
TGCAGCGTATTGGGGCACGGGGGAAGCAATCAGCCCCAGCATTTT
CSVLGHGGSNQPQHF
>TRBV30|NA|TRBJ1-4|NA
TGTGCCTGGAGTGTGTTAGGATGGGCTGATCGAGAAAAACTGTTTTTT
CAWSVLGWADREKLFF
>TRBV6-5|NA|TRBJ1-2|NA
TGTGCCAGCAGTTACGATCGGAACTATGGCTACACCTTC
CASSYDRNYGYTF
>TRBV5-1|NA|TRBJ2-3|TRBD2
TGCGCCAGCAGCTTGGAGGGCGGGAGGGCAGATACGCAGTATTTT
CASSLEGGRADTQYF
>TRBV6-7|NA|TRBJ1-2|NA
TGTGCCAGCAGTTACGGACACTATGGCTACACCTTC
CASSYGHYGYTF